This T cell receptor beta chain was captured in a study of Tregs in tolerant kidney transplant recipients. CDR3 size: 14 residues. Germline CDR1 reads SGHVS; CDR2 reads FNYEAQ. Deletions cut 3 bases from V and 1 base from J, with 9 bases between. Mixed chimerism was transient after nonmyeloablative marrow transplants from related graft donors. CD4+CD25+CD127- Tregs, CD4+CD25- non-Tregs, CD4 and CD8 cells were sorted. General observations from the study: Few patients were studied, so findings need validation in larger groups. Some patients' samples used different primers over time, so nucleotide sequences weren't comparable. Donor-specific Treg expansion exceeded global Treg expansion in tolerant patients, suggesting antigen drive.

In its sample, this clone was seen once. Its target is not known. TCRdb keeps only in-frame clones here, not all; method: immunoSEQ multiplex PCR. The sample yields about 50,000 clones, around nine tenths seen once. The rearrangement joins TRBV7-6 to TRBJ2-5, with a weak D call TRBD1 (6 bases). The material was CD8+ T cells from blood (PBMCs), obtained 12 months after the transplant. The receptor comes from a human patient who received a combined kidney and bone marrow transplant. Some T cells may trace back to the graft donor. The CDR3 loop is CASSLGRGQETQYF. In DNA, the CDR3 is TGTGCCAGCAGCTTGGGCAGGGGCCAAGAGACCCAGTACTTC.